This T cell receptor beta chain was sequenced for a study of cytomegalovirus exposure and HLA in healthy donors. On this clone: Its antigen is unknown.

Looked up from germline, CDR1 is MNHEY and CDR2 is SMNVEV (reference sequence). The CDR3 spans 15 residues. Trimming removed 0 bases at V and 5 bases at J, with 13 bases between. With 60 Vbeta and 13 Jbeta primers, the PCR was carried out. The protocol was immunoSEQ multiplex PCR, while the TCRdb copy is restricted to in-frame clones and leaves out a portion. Altogether 150,000 to 200,000 clones are present, 70% to 80% being singletons, with the ten largest covering about a tenth. Study outcomes and limitations: Earlier results showed most TCR beta V segments being productive about 87% or about 30% of the time. Later analysis showed most CMV-associated TCR beta chains appearing HLA-restricted.

V gene TRBV27 combines with J gene TRBJ1-2; no firm D call. The source material was PBMCs. The sequence came from a man between 18 and 29 years old in good health and CMV-seropositive. DNA for the CDR3: TGTGCCAGCAGTTTATCGGGGTTCGGGGAGTATGGCTACACCTTC. It encodes CASSLSGFGEYGYTF.